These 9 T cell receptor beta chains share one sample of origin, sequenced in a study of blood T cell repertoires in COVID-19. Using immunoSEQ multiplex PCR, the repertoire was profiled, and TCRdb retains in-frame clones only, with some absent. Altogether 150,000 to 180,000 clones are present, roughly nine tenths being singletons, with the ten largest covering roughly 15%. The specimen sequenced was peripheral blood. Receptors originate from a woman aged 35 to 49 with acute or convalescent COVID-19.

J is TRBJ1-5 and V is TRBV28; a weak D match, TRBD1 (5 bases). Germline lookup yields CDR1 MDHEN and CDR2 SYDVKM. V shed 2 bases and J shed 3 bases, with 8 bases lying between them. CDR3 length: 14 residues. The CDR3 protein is CASSLLTVNQPQHF. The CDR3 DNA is TGTGCCAGCAGTTTACTGACAGTCAATCAGCCCCAGCATTTT.

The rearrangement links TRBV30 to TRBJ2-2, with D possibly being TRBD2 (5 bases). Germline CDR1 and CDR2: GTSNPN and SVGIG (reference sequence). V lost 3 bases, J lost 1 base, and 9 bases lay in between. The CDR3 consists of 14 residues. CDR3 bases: TGTGCCTGGAGAGGACTTCTGAACACCGGGGAGCTGTTTTTT. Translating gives CAWRGLLNTGELFF.

The DNA of the CDR3 is TGTGCCACCAGCAGAGATTCCATCAGGGGTCCTGGAAACACCATATATTTT. Its protein product is CATSRDSIRGPGNTIYF. The rearrangement joins TRBV15 to TRBJ1-3; D is possibly TRBD1 (6 bases). Germline lookup yields CDR1 LNHNV and CDR2 YYDKDF (reference sequence). The CDR3 loop spans 17 amino acids. The V gene lost 0 bases and the J gene lost 2 bases, with 14 bases spanning the gap. The entire variable domain, with the rest obtained from reference TRBV15 and TRBJ1-3, is as follows: DAMVIQNPRYQVTQFGKPVTLSCSQTLNHNVMYWYQQKSSQAPKLLFHYYDKDFNNEADTPDNFQSRRPNTSFCFLDIRSPGLGDTAMYLCATSRDSIRGPGNTIYFGEGSWLTVV.

The CDR3, as DNA: TGTGCCAGCTCACCATACGGACAGGGTCCTAGCAATCAGCCCCAGCATTTT. It yields the protein CASSPYGQGPSNQPQHF. The V and J genes are TRBV18 and TRBJ1-5; 8 nucleotides align to TRBD1. With V trimmed by 2 bases and J by 0 bases, 6 bases remained unmatched. Germline values: CDR1 KGHSH, CDR2 LQKENI. The CDR3 is 17 residues long.

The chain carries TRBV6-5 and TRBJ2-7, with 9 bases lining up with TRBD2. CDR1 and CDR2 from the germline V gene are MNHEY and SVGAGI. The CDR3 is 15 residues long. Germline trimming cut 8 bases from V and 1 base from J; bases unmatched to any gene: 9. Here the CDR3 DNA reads TGTGCCAGCCGGTCCGGGCGGGGGGGATCCTACGAGCAGTACTTC. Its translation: CASRSGRGGSYEQYF.

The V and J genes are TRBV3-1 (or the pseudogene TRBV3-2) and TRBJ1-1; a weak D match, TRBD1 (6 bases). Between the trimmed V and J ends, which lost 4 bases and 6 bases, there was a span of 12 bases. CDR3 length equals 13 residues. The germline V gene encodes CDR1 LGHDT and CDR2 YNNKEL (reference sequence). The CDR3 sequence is CASSLLGGPEAFF. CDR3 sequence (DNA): TGTGCCAGCAGCCTTCTCGGGGGGCCTGAAGCTTTCTTT.

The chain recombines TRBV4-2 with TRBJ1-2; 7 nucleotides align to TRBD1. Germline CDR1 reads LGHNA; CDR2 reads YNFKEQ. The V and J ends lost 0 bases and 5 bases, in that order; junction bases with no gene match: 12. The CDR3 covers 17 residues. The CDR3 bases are TGTGCCAGCAGCCAAGATAGTGAAGGGGGCCGGTCGTATGGCTACACCTTC. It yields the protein CASSQDSEGGRSYGYTF.

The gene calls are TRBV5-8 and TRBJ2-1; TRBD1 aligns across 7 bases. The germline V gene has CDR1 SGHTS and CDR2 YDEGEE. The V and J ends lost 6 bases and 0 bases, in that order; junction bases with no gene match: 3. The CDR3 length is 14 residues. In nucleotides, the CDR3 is TGTGCCAGCATTAACAGGGGCTCCTACAATGAGCAGTTCTTC. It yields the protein CASINRGSYNEQFF.

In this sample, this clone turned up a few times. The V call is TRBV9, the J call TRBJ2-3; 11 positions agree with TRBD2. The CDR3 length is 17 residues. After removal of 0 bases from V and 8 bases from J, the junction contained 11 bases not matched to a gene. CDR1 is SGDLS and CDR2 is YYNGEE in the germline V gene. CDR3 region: CASSVEETSGAQGTQYF. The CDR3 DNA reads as TGTGCCAGCAGCGTAGAGGAGACTAGCGGGGCCCAGGGTACGCAGTATTTT.